These 28 T cell receptor beta chains were all obtained from the same sample, sequenced in a study of T cells after yellow fever vaccination. MiXCR, applied by TCRdb to the 5' RACE reads, yields one record per CDR3 protein. The table has hundreds of thousands of distinct CDR3 sequences, around 3.6% seen once. Sequences were derived from PBMCs, sampled on the day of the yellow fever booster vaccination. These receptors all stem from a man younger than 30 who received the YFV17D yellow fever vaccine.

Only a few counts were recorded for this clonotype. This chain's CDR3 is CSVSPPGETQYF. CDR3 in DNA: TGCAGCGTTTCCCCCCCAGGGGAGACCCAGTACTTC. V and J are TRBV29-1 and TRBJ2-5; tentatively, D is TRBD1 (5 bases). The CDR3 loop spans 12 amino acids. The germline V gene encodes CDR1 SQVTM and CDR2 ANQGSEA. V lost 5 bases and J 5 bases, leaving 12 bases between the germline ends.

There are a few counts of this clonotype. V and J are TRBV18 and TRBJ2-3, with D tentatively TRBD1 (6 bases). The ends were cut back, 0 bases at V and 1 base at J, with 11 bases in the middle. Germline V gene data show CDR1 as KGHSH and CDR2 as LQKENI. The CDR3 sequence is 16 residues long. CDR3 amino acids: CASSPPGQPGTDTQYF. The CDR3, as DNA: TGTGCCAGCTCACCACCCGGACAGCCTGGCACAGATACGCAGTATTTT. The entire variable domain, with the rest obtained from reference TRBV18 and TRBJ2-3, is as follows: NAGVMQNPRHLVRRRGQEARLRCSPMKGHSHVYWYRQLPEEGLKFMVYLQKENIIDESGMPKERFSAEFPKEGPSILRIQQVVRGDSAAYFCASSPPGQPGTDTQYFGPGTRLTVL.

The table lists this clonotype with many counts. The DNA of the CDR3 is TGTGCCATCGGCATTCAGTACTTC. Translating gives CAIGIQYF. The genes are TRBV10-3 and TRBJ2-7, with D unclear. With the DNA end fitting TRBJ2-4 better, the J assignment may be wrong. Germline assignment: CDR1 ENHRY and CDR2 SYGVKD. This CDR3 has 8 amino acids.

This clonotype was recorded at least ten times. V is TRBV7-9 and J is TRBJ2-1; the D gene could be TRBD1 or TRBD2 (6 bases each). The CDR3 sequence is 14 residues long. V was clipped by 0 bases and J by 7 bases, with 10 bases between them. The V gene's germline CDR1 is SEHNR and CDR2 FQNEAQ (reference sequence). CDR3: CASSLAKGGNEQFF. The CDR3, as DNA: TGTGCCAGCAGCTTAGCAAAAGGGGGGAATGAGCAGTTCTTC.

This clonotype was observed at least ten times. The chain recombines TRBV18 with TRBJ1-5; TRBD1 matches 7 bases. J was trimmed by 5 bases and V by 2 bases; bases with no gene match: 3. The germline V gene encodes CDR1 KGHSH and CDR2 LQKENI. CDR3 length: 14 residues. The CDR3 here is CASSPVRGDQPQHF. The DNA of the CDR3 is TGTGCCAGCTCACCAGTCAGGGGGGATCAGCCCCAGCATTTT.

This clonotype was seen many times. The gene calls are TRBV6-5 and TRBJ1-1; a possible D gene is TRBD1 (6 bases). Germline CDR1 MNHEY, CDR2 SVGAGI. V was trimmed by 0 bases and J by 4 bases, leaving 15 bases between them. This CDR3 is built from 16 residues. CDR3 sequence reads: CASSYSTGGRITEAFF. The CDR3 nucleotides are TGTGCCAGCAGTTACTCGACAGGTGGTAGGATCACTGAAGCTTTCTTT.

This clonotype was seen a few times. The CDR3: CASTLTLDYGYTF. The CDR3 coding sequence is TGTGCCAGCACCCTTACTTTGGACTATGGCTACACCTTC. The chain employs TRBV12-3 or TRBV12-4 and TRBJ1-2; no clear D gene. This CDR3 has 13 amino acids. Trimming shortened V by 7 bases and J by 3 bases, and 12 bases separated the two germline ends.

This clonotype was seen ten or more times. This chain links TRBV6-1 with TRBJ2-7; 12 bases align to TRBD2. The CDR3 is 17 amino acids. Germline lookup yields CDR1 MNHNS and CDR2 SASEGT. With 6 bases clipped from V and 3 bases from J, the junction kept 12 bases outside the gene matches. CDR3 residues: CASRTDGLAGRLYEQYF. The CDR3, as DNA: TGTGCCAGCAGAACCGACGGACTAGCGGGACGACTCTACGAGCAGTACTTC.

The chain uses TRBV6-2 or TRBV6-3 and TRBJ1-4; D perhaps matches TRBD1 (5 bases). Germline CDR1 reads MNHEY; CDR2 reads SVGEGT. Deletions cut 4 bases from V and 6 bases from J, with 18 bases between. This CDR3 has 16 amino acids. CDR3 residues: CASSSVDSYQDEKLFF. In nucleotides, the CDR3 is TGTGCCAGCAGTTCAGTCGACAGTTACCAGGATGAAAAACTGTTTTTT.

The J gene is TRBJ2-5, the V gene TRBV5-4; TRBD1 matches at 8 bases. V lost 4 bases to trimming and J lost 1 base; unmatched junction nucleotides: 12. This CDR3 spans 17 amino acids. CDR1 is SGHNT and CDR2 is YYREEE in the germline V gene (reference sequence). The CDR3 protein is CASSRGQALPLQETQYF. CDR3 nucleotide sequence: TGTGCCAGCAGCCGGGGACAGGCCCTGCCCCTCCAAGAGACCCAGTACTTC.

In DNA, the CDR3 is TGCAGTGCTCCCGGGGGGGGGGCAACCTACAATGAGCAGTTCTTC. Its protein is CSAPGGGATYNEQFF. J is TRBJ2-1 and V is TRBV20-1, with 8 bases identical to TRBD2. The CDR3 contains 15 residues. Trimming cost V 5 bases and J 2 bases; bases outside gene matches: 8. Looked up from germline, CDR1 is DFQATT and CDR2 is SNEGSKA (reference sequence).

This clonotype was counted at least ten times. V gene TRBV18 combines with J gene TRBJ2-7, with 7 positions matching TRBD1. Germline CDR1 and CDR2: KGHSH and LQKENI. CDR3 length: 13 amino acids. After removal of 3 bases from V and 5 bases from J, the junction contained 4 bases not matched to a gene. The CDR3 loop reads CASSPRQGNEQYV. In DNA, the CDR3 is TGTGCCAGCTCACCTCGACAGGGTAACGAGCAGTACGTC.

This clonotype showed up just a few times. The gene calls are TRBV27 and TRBJ2-5, with D maybe TRBD1 (8 bases). The CDR3 is 14 residues long. CDR1 is MNHEY and CDR2 is SMNVEV in the germline V gene (reference sequence). V was cut by 5 bases and J by 5 bases, with 15 bases left in between. DNA for the CDR3: TGTGCCAGCAGTCCTGACAGGGGAGGGGAGACCCAGTACTTC. It yields the protein CASSPDRGGETQYF.

The chain joins TRBV24-1 to TRBJ1-2, with D uncertain. The CDR3 is 15 residues long. Per the germline V gene, CDR1 is KGHDR and CDR2 is SFDVKD. V gave up 5 bases and J gave up 2 bases, with 14 bases separating them. The CDR3 DNA reads TGTGCCACCAGTGGCGGGCTAGGGATGAACTATGGCTACACCTTC. Its protein product is CATSGGLGMNYGYTF.

The chain links TRBV5-1 to TRBJ1-5; D is unresolved. The germline V gene encodes CDR1 SGHRS and CDR2 YFSETQ. V was cut by 0 bases and J by 5 bases, with 6 bases left in between. The CDR3 totals 13 residues. Here the CDR3 DNA reads TGCGCCAGCAGCTTGGAACCCCATCAGCCCCAGCATTTT. This encodes CASSLEPHQPQHF.

This clonotype has at least ten counts. The chain links TRBV10-3 to TRBJ2-3, with D uncertain. V was trimmed by 4 bases and J by 5 bases, leaving 22 bases between them. Germline V gene lookup returns CDR1 ENHRY and CDR2 SYGVKD. The CDR3 runs 17 residues. The CDR3 sequence: CAISGRILATPGDTQYF. As DNA, the CDR3 is TGTGCCATCAGTGGACGGATCTTGGCGACCCCTGGAGATACGCAGTATTTT.

This clonotype was counted a few times. The chain uses TRBV12-3 or TRBV12-4 and TRBJ1-6; no firm D call. CDR3 length equals 12 residues. V was shortened by 6 bases and J by 11 bases, with 11 bases between the two germline ends. CDR3 nucleotides: TGTGCCAGCAGGCGGACCGATGCACCCCTCCACTTT. It encodes CASRRTDAPLHF.

A few counts support this clonotype. The V call is TRBV5-4, the J call TRBJ1-1, with a tentative D call TRBD1 (6 bases). Germline V gene lookup returns CDR1 SGHNT and CDR2 YYREEE (reference sequence). The ends were cut back, 1 base at V and 4 bases at J, with 14 bases in the middle. The CDR3 extends over 15 amino acids. For the CDR3, the DNA is TGTGCCAGCAGCTTGCCGATACAGGGCCGCACTGAAGCTTTCTTT. Translation: CASSLPIQGRTEAFF.

Of note for this clonotype: A much more abundant neighbour one base away suggests this may be a read error. The rearrangement joins TRBV6-6 to TRBJ1-5, with D possibly TRBD1 on 5 matching bases. CDR1 is MNHNY and CDR2 is SVGAGI in the germline V gene (reference sequence). The CDR3 sequence is 15 residues long. The CDR3 region is CDSSPPWGVNQPQHF. CDR3 DNA sequence: TGTGACAGCAGTCCCCCCTGGGGGGTGAATCAGCCCCAGCATTTT.

The J gene is TRBJ2-7, the V gene TRBV4-1; D possibly matches TRBD1 or TRBD2 (5 bases each). Germline CDR1 and CDR2: MGHRA and YSYEKL. Trimming stripped 1 base from V and 2 bases from J, with 9 bases between. This CDR3 has 14 amino acids. The CDR3 loop reads CASSQARGTYEQYF. The CDR3 nucleotides are TGCGCCAGCAGCCAAGCGAGGGGCACCTACGAGCAGTACTTC.

This clonotype was seen ten or more times. This chain uses TRBV7-4 with TRBJ1-1, with D perhaps matching TRBD1 (6 bases). V shed 5 bases and J shed 6 bases, with 22 bases lying between them. The CDR3 contains 16 residues. Germline V gene lookup returns CDR1 SGHVT and CDR2 SQSDAQ. The CDR3 is CASSPDLDSLLAEAFF. The CDR3 DNA follows: TGTGCCAGCAGCCCCGACCTGGACAGTCTTTTGGCTGAAGCTTTCTTT.

This clonotype was found many times. The chain recombines TRBV28 with TRBJ2-1, with 7 bases lining up with TRBD2. V was pared by 3 bases and J by 6 bases, with 5 bases of the junction left unmatched. The CDR3 spans 14 residues. Germline V gene lookup returns CDR1 MDHEN and CDR2 SYDVKM. CDR3 amino acids: CASSFPGGANEQFF. DNA of the CDR3: TGTGCCAGCAGTTTTCCGGGGGGTGCCAATGAGCAGTTCTTC.

The chain links TRBV20-1 to TRBJ2-7, with TRBD1 identical over 9 bases. The junction had 9 bases not matched to a gene; V was cut back by 4 bases and J by 5 bases. In germline, CDR1 is DFQATT, CDR2 SNEGSKA (reference sequence). The CDR3 spans 14 residues. In DNA, the CDR3 is TGCAGTGCTATAACCGGGACAGGGATCGACGAGCAGTACTTC. Translation: CSAITGTGIDEQYF.

This clonotype was seen ten or more times. The chain recombines TRBV27 with TRBJ1-1, with 9 positions matching TRBD1. With V trimmed by 5 bases and J by 3 bases, 4 bases remained unmatched. Germline V gene lookup returns CDR1 MNHEY and CDR2 SMNVEV (reference sequence). This CDR3 contains 14 residues. The CDR3 DNA reads as TGTGCCAGCAGTCCCCGGGACAGGGACACTGAAGCTTTCTTT. Its translation: CASSPRDRDTEAFF.

A few counts support this clonotype. The chain combines TRBV6-6 with TRBJ2-7; 7 bases match TRBD1. V shed 5 bases, J shed 3 bases, and the junction held 10 bases outside the gene matches. The CDR3 extends over 15 amino acids. Germline CDR1 reads MNHNY; CDR2 reads SVGAGI (reference sequence). In DNA form, the CDR3 reads TGTGCCAGCAGTCTTGCCGGGACAGAAGTCTACGAGCAGTACGTC. It codes for CASSLAGTEVYEQYV.

This clonotype occurred a few times. This chain uses TRBV5-1 with TRBJ2-1, with 7 bases identical to TRBD1. J lost 3 bases, V lost 0 bases, and 6 bases had no gene match. Germline V gene lookup returns CDR1 SGHRS and CDR2 YFSETQ. The CDR3 runs 16 residues. CDR3 DNA sequence: TGCGCCAGCAGCTTGGGGTACAGGGGAGTCTACAATGAGCAGTTCTTC. This encodes CASSLGYRGVYNEQFF.

The sample holds many counts of this clonotype. This sequence joins TRBV10-3 and TRBJ2-1; TRBD2 matches 14 bases. V was clipped by 9 bases and J by 6 bases; unmatched bases: 1. The V gene's germline CDR1 is ENHRY and CDR2 SYGVKD. The CDR3 is made up of 13 amino acids. This CDR3 is CAMGLAGANEQFF. The CDR3 DNA follows: TGTGCCATGGGACTAGCGGGGGCCAATGAGCAGTTCTTC.

This clonotype was picked up many times. The gene calls are TRBV6-6 and TRBJ1-1, with D unresolved. The CDR3 runs to 14 residues. Germline V lookup: CDR1 MNHNY, CDR2 SVGAGI (reference sequence). Between the trimmed V and J ends, which lost 6 bases and 5 bases, there was a span of 16 bases. The DNA for the CDR3 is TGTGCCAGCAGCCCTGCCCCAGCCAGGACTGAAGCTTTCTTT. It encodes CASSPAPARTEAFF.